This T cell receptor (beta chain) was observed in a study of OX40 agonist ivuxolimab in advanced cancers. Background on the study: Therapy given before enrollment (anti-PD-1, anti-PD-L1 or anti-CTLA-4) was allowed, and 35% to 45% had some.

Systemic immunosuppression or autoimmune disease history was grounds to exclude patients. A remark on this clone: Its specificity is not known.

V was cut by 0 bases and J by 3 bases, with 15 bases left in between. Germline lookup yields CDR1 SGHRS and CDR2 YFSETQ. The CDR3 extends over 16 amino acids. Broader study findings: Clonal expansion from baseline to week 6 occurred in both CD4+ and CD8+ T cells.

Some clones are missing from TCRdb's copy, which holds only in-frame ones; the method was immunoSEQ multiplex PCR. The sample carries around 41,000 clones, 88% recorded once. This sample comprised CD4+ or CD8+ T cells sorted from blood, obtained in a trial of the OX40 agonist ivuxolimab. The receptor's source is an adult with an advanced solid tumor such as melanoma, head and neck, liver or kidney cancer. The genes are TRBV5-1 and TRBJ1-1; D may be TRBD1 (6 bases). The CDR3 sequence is CASSLGQGQEDTEAFF. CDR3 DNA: TGCGCCAGCAGCTTGGGGCAGGGGCAAGAGGACACTGAAGCTTTCTTT.